Listed below are T cell receptor beta chains from one sample, sequenced in a study of blood T cell repertoires in COVID-19. Data came from immunoSEQ multiplex PCR; TCRdb stores just in-frame clones and leaves some out. Of some 95,000 clones listed, around 80% are singletons. Sample: peripheral blood. The receptors derive from a man between 65 and 80 years old with acute or convalescent COVID-19. Each CDR3 is given with its conserved first and last residue.

V	CDR3
TRBV29-1	CSVAGQFSYEQYF
TRBV5-4	CASSLTGAAVEAFF
TRBV18	CASSGQGSYSPLHF
TRBV2	CASVLAGLSTDTQYF
TRBV24-1	CATSESGTGNEKLFF
TRBV10-2	CASRTSGSYNEQFF
TRBV7-3	CASSRRGFTDTQYF
TRBV7-9	CASSPRQGARNEQFF
TRBV6-5	CASMTRTGTEAFF
TRBV10-1	CASNQGVDRNEQFF
TRBV5-4	CASSSGNMAGELFF
TRBV29-1	CSVGQGNTEAFF
TRBV12-3/TRBV12-4	CASSDRGSGELFF
TRBV9	CASSPTSGSGTEAFF
TRBV6-4	CASSGQNNNEQFF
TRBV19	CASSNRASGAFF
TRBV3-1/TRBV3-2	CASSQPDRGQTEAFF
TRBV24-1	CATGSGTSTDTQYF
TRBV19	CASTSSSGANVLTF
TRBV15	CATSNPEGEQFF
TRBV7-6	CASSLEQNQETQYF
TRBV30	CAWMVGAYGYTF
TRBV5-1	CASSLATDSTDTQYF
TRBV5-4	CASSSGQYHEAFF
TRBV6-1	CASSEYDHAGWTEAFF
TRBV5-6	CASTIRGHYRDTQYF